This T cell receptor (beta chain) was identified during a study of Ad26.COV2.S vaccination and SARS-CoV-2 variants. Looking at the study overall: A COV1001 Ad26.COV2.S trial-arm participant provided the sample.

This clone was recorded once. What it binds is unknown. Study observations and caveats: Substantial breadth in spike-specific CD8+ and CD4+ T cell responses was reportedly seen after vaccination. People who got the vaccine had more spike-specific TCR breadth than people who got placebo.

Assay: immunoSEQ multiplex PCR; the TCRdb copy retains only in-frame clones and omits some. Among around 400,000 clones listed, 89% were seen once. Treatment meaning: around 19 received Ad26.COV2.S at low or high dose, single or two shots; 5 received placebo; per-sample allocation not given. Material that was analyzed had been drawn on day 63 after the first vaccine or placebo injection. Whoever gave the sample was an adult aged 18-55 years in Boston. This CDR3 comprises 15 residues. Trimming left V 3 bases short and J 0 bases short, with 11 bases between. CDR1 is GTSNPN and CDR2 is SVGIG in the germline V gene (reference sequence).

This TCR was recovered from a person aged 18-60 years who received the Ad26.COV2.S COVID-19 vaccine or a placebo. This specimen consisted of peripheral blood, obtained in a trial of Ad26.COV2.S vaccine versus placebo. The J gene is TRBJ2-2, the V gene TRBV30; D not resolved. CDR3 in amino acids: CAWRESVSNTGELFF. The CDR3 DNA reads as TGTGCCTGGAGGGAAAGCGTCTCGAACACCGGGGAGCTGTTTTTT.